Here is one TCR beta chain with its context. These data originate in a study of blood T cell repertoires in COVID-19. Study information: COVID-19 samples collected from the United States, Italy and Spain covered acute and convalescent phases. The analysed material was cDNA or gDNA that came from T cells, B-cell-depleted T cells, or PBMCs.

Original processing notes: Counts of nucleated cells, estimated from reference gene primer amplification, were obtained. Assay used: immunoSEQ multiplex PCR; TCRdb lists only in-frame clones, some missing. Clone size and V and J calls were adopted from that table, with D and trimming inferred from the DNA. The sample yields tens of thousands of clones, roughly 86% seen once. The germline V gene has CDR1 SQVTM and CDR2 ANQGSEA. This CDR3 is built from 16 residues. Germline trimming cut 6 bases from V and 1 base from J; bases unmatched to any gene: 11. The sample consisted of peripheral blood. The source of this sequence is a human donor in a cohort sampled during active COVID-19. The chain employs TRBV29-1 and TRBJ2-7, with TRBD2 matching 11 bases. CDR3 DNA sequence: TGCAGCGTACATAATAGCGGGGGGGCGAGATCCTACGAGCAGTACTTC. Its translation is CSVHNSGGARSYEQYF.